These 7 T cell receptor beta chains originate from one sample sequenced in a study of cytomegalovirus exposure and HLA in healthy donors. The protocol was immunoSEQ multiplex PCR, while the TCRdb copy is restricted to in-frame clones and leaves out a portion. The sample records 100,000 to 150,000 clones, about 88% being singletons. Sequenced: PBMCs. The receptors shown here come from a woman between 18 and 30 years old in good health and CMV-seronegative.

The chain carries TRBV27 and TRBJ1-1; 7 positions match TRBD1. Losses at the gene ends were 1 base for V and 1 base for J; bases not matched to a gene: 12. Per germline, CDR1 MNHEY and CDR2 SMNVEV (reference sequence). The CDR3 sequence is 18 residues long. The CDR3 coding sequence is TGTGCCAGCAGTTTATACCCCGGGACAGTGATGGGGAACACTGAAGCTTTCTTT. It translates to CASSLYPGTVMGNTEAFF.

The CDR3 protein is CAWSVGAEAFF. Written as DNA, the CDR3 is TGTGCCTGGAGTGTAGGGGCTGAAGCTTTCTTT. The V call is TRBV30, the J call TRBJ1-1; possibly TRBD1 for D (5 bases). Trimming shortened V by 0 bases and J by 6 bases, and 5 bases separated the two germline ends. The germline gives CDR1 GTSNPN, CDR2 SVGIG (reference sequence). CDR3 length equals 11 residues.

Comments on this clone: Additional DNA sequences in this sample encode the identical CDR3. The chain employs TRBV18 and TRBJ1-1; no definite D call. The germline gives CDR1 KGHSH, CDR2 LQKENI. The CDR3 sequence is 13 residues long. Trimming shortened V by 3 bases and J by 3 bases, and 8 bases separated the two germline ends. The CDR3 region has the DNA TGTGCCAGCTCACCTGGGGAGGACACTGAAGCTTTCTTT. It is translated as CASSPGEDTEAFF.

This clone was detected only once. CDR3 residues: CASSQEFAGGEKLFF. DNA for the CDR3: TGTGCCAGCAGCCAAGAATTTGCGGGGGGGGAAAAACTGTTTTTT. The V gene is TRBV4-2, the J gene TRBJ1-4; TRBD1 is a possible D gene (5 bases). Trimming pared 0 bases from V and 8 bases from J, leaving 13 bases between. The CDR3 covers 15 residues. Germline V gives CDR1 LGHNA, CDR2 YNFKEQ.

The J gene is TRBJ1-2, the V gene TRBV7-2, with 8 bases aligning to TRBD1. CDR3 length: 13 residues. CDR1 SGHTA and CDR2 FQGNSA come from the germline V gene. Trimming at V came to 5 bases and at J to 4 bases, leaving 3 bases not matched to a gene. The CDR3 coding sequence is TGTGCCAGCAGCAAAGGACAGGGCTATGGCTACACCTTC. It yields the protein CASSKGQGYGYTF.

This chain joins TRBV5-4 and TRBJ1-1; the D is unclear. The V gene lost 4 bases and the J gene lost 3 bases, with 13 bases spanning the gap. Germline V gene sequence: CDR1 SGHNT, CDR2 YYREEE (reference sequence). The length of the CDR3 is 14 residues. The CDR3 coding sequence is TGTGCCAGCAGCAAAACAACAGAATACACTGAAGCTTTCTTT. Translated: CASSKTTEYTEAFF.

The chain joins TRBV27 to TRBJ2-3; possible D gene TRBD2, 7 bases. Germline CDR1 is MNHEY and CDR2 is SMNVEV (reference sequence). There are 19 residues in the CDR3. Trimming left V 8 bases short and J 0 bases short, with 27 bases between. The CDR3: CASSPVVGGRPPSTDTQYF. The CDR3 DNA reads TGTGCCAGCTCGCCTGTTGTGGGGGGGCGGCCCCCTAGCACAGATACGCAGTATTTT.